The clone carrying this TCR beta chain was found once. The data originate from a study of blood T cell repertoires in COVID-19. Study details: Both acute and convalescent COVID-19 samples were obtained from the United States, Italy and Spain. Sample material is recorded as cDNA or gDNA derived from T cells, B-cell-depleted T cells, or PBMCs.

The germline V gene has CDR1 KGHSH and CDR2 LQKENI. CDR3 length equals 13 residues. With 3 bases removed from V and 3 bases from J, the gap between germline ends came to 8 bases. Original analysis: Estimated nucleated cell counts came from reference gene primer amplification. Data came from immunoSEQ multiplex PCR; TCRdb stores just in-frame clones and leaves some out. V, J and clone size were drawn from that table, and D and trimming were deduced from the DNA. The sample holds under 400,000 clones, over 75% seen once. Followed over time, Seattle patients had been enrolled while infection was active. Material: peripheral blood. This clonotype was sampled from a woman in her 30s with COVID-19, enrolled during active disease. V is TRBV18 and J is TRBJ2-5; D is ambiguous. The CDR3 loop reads CASSPGSKETQYF. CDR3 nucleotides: TGTGCCAGCTCACCGGGCTCCAAAGAGACCCAGTACTTC.